The 10 T cell receptor beta chains below were found in one sample sequenced in a study of cytomegalovirus exposure and HLA in healthy donors. Libraries were prepared by immunoSEQ multiplex PCR; TCRdb keeps only in-frame clonotypes and omits some of them. The sample has 150,000 to 200,000 clones; more than 75% are singletons. Sequencing was done on a sample of PBMCs. The receptor set was obtained from a man between 25 and 39 years old in good health and CMV-seropositive.

The CDR3 region is CASTATGLDVANYGYTF. The CDR3 DNA sequence: TGTGCCAGCACCGCGACAGGACTTGACGTAGCTAACTATGGCTACACCTTC. The chain joins TRBV11-3 to TRBJ1-2, with D possibly being TRBD1 (6 bases). Germline lookup yields CDR1 SGHNT and CDR2 YENEEA. V was pared by 7 bases and J by 0 bases, with 21 bases between. The CDR3 runs to 17 residues.

This chain uses TRBV5-1 with TRBJ2-3; D is possibly TRBD1 (7 bases). Germline V lookup: CDR1 SGHRS, CDR2 YFSETQ. The length of the CDR3 is 15 residues. Trimming shortened V by 2 bases and J by 1 base, and 11 bases separated the two germline ends. CDR3: CASSFGGGGTDTQYF. CDR3 coding DNA: TGCGCCAGCAGCTTTGGAGGGGGCGGCACAGATACGCAGTATTTT.

The chain uses TRBV4-1 and TRBJ1-5, with D perhaps matching TRBD1 (5 bases). V was trimmed by 6 bases and J by 6 bases, leaving 18 bases between them. Germline lookup yields CDR1 MGHRA and CDR2 YSYEKL. This CDR3 contains 15 residues. The CDR3 loop is CASSLQRGDAQPQHF. For the CDR3, the DNA is TGCGCCAGCAGTCTACAGCGGGGGGACGCTCAGCCCCAGCATTTT.

The chain combines TRBV9 with TRBJ2-2, with 7 bases aligning to TRBD2. Germline V lookup: CDR1 SGDLS, CDR2 YYNGEE. J gave up 0 bases and V 2 bases, and 7 bases lay outside the gene matches. The CDR3 totals 17 residues. The CDR3 coding sequence is TGTGCCAGCAGCGTCCCGCTAGCGGACGCGAACACCGGGGAGCTGTTTTTT. Translation gives CASSVPLADANTGELFF.

The chain employs TRBV15 and TRBJ2-3, with D tentatively TRBD2 (6 bases). Trimming stripped 0 bases from V and 2 bases from J, with 15 bases between. The V gene's germline CDR1 is LNHNV and CDR2 YYDKDF (reference sequence). This CDR3 spans 17 amino acids. CDR3 bases: TGTGCCACCAGCAGAGATCCGCGGGGTAAAATCACAGATACGCAGTATTTT. This translates into CATSRDPRGKITDTQYF.

Points on this clone: Germline and junction disagree at one end, which may indicate a read error. The rearrangement joins TRBV2 to TRBJ2-3, with D perhaps matching TRBD2 (6 bases). The CDR3 spans 16 residues. Germline CDR1 reads SNHLY; CDR2 reads FYNNEI. The CDR3 DNA sequence: TGTGCCAGCAGTGAGGTTCTAGCGCCCGGCACAGATATGCAGTATTTT. This codes for CASSEVLAPGTDMQYF.

This chain joins TRBV7-9 and TRBJ1-2; TRBD1 matches at 9 bases. From germline, CDR1 is SEHNR and CDR2 FQNEAQ (reference sequence). Trimming cost V 6 bases and J 4 bases; bases outside gene matches: 6. This CDR3 spans 14 amino acids. CDR3 in amino acids: CASSYQDRGYGYTF. CDR3 nucleotides: TGTGCCAGCAGTTACCAGGACAGGGGCTATGGCTACACCTTC.

Of note for this clone: The sample has other DNA sequences that encode this CDR3 too. The rearrangement links TRBV9 to TRBJ2-3; possible D gene TRBD2, 6 bases. With 0 bases removed from V and 0 bases from J, the gap between germline ends came to 8 bases. The CDR3 runs 15 residues. Per the germline V gene, CDR1 is SGDLS and CDR2 is YYNGEE. As DNA, the CDR3 is TGTGCCAGCAGCGTAGAAGGGACTAGCACAGATACGCAGTATTTT. Its protein is CASSVEGTSTDTQYF.

This clone was observed a single time. The J gene is TRBJ2-7, the V gene TRBV30, with D possibly TRBD1 on 6 matching bases. The CDR3 totals 11 residues. V was shortened by 3 bases and J by 6 bases, with 9 bases between the two germline ends. Looked up from germline, CDR1 is GTSNPN and CDR2 is SVGIG (reference sequence). CDR3 DNA: TGTGCCTGGAGGGGACAAGTCGAGCAGTACTTC. Amino acids: CAWRGQVEQYF.

The chain has TRBV11-2 and TRBJ1-3; D perhaps matches TRBD1 (5 bases). CDR3 length: 15 amino acids. The germline V gene has CDR1 SGHAT and CDR2 FQNNGV. Trimming left V 3 bases short and J 1 base short, with 10 bases between. This CDR3 reads CASSFLRASGNTIYF. The CDR3 coding sequence is TGTGCCAGCAGCTTCCTCAGGGCTTCTGGAAACACCATATATTTT.